The 11 T cell receptor beta chains below were found in one sample sequenced in a study of CD8+ T cells in alopecia areata. cDNA prepared by RNA extraction and subsequent reverse transcription served as the template for sequencing. Repertoires were generated with immunoSEQ multiplex PCR, while TCRdb's copy carries only in-frame clones and drops some. The sample has roughly 100,000 clones; roughly 53% are singletons. Material: CD4+ T cells sorted from blood. Every receptor here comes from a human donor in good health.

The chain recombines TRBV28 with TRBJ2-1; 7 bases are a match to TRBD2. Germline-derived CDR1 and CDR2 are MDHEN and SYDVKM. This CDR3 has 16 amino acids. The trim removed 5 bases at V and 2 bases at J, leaving 9 bases unmatched. The CDR3 DNA follows: TGTGCCAGCAGTACGGCGGCGGGGGTTCCCTACAATGAGCAGTTCTTC. It encodes CASSTAAGVPYNEQFF. The full variable domain, its missing parts supplied by reference TRBV28 and TRBJ2-1, is DVKVTQSSRYLVKRTGEKVFLECVQDMDHENMFWYRQDPGLGLRLIYFSYDVKMKEKGDIPEGYSVSREKKERFSLILESASTNQTSMYLCASSTAAGVPYNEQFFGPGTRLTVL.

This clone was detected once. This sequence joins TRBV29-1 and TRBJ1-1; TRBD1 matches at 9 bases. Germline CDR1 is SQVTM and CDR2 is ANQGSEA. V was pared by 7 bases and J by 7 bases, with 7 bases of the junction left unmatched. The CDR3 runs 12 residues. DNA of the CDR3: TGCAGCGGCAGAGCGACAGGGGGTGAAGCTTTCTTT. This translates into CSGRATGGEAFF.

The chain carries TRBV28 and TRBJ1-6; weak D call: TRBD1 (6 bases). Per germline, CDR1 MDHEN and CDR2 SYDVKM. V gave up 7 bases and J gave up 7 bases, with 11 bases separating them. CDR3 length: 13 residues. CDR3 region: CASNRVDNSPLHF. CDR3 nucleotides: TGTGCCAGCAACAGGGTGGACAATTCACCCCTCCACTTT. The full variable domain, with the rest looked up from reference TRBV28 and TRBJ1-6, is DVKVTQSSRYLVKRTGEKVFLECVQDMDHENMFWYRQDPGLGLRLIYFSYDVKMKEKGDIPEGYSVSREKKERFSLILESASTNQTSMYLCASNRVDNSPLHFGNGTRLTVT.

The rearrangement joins TRBV19 to TRBJ1-5; 7 bases are a match to TRBD1. The CDR3 has 15 amino acids. V shed 7 bases and J 1 base; nucleotides not matched to a gene: 7. Germline V gene sequence: CDR1 LNHDA, CDR2 SQIVND (reference sequence). The CDR3 region has the DNA TGTGCCAGTACCGAGACAGGGAAAAGCAATCAGCCCCAGCATTTT. Amino acid sequence: CASTETGKSNQPQHF.

The genes are TRBV29-1 and TRBJ2-5, with D possibly being TRBD1 (6 bases). This CDR3 region has 13 residues. The ends were cut back, 4 bases at V and 4 bases at J, with 13 bases in the middle. Germline V gene sequence: CDR1 SQVTM, CDR2 ANQGSEA. For the CDR3, the DNA is TGCAGCGTTGGACAGGCTGAGCGAGAGACCCAGTACTTC. Its translation is CSVGQAERETQYF.

This clone was found a few times. The chain joins TRBV29-1 to TRBJ2-4, with D maybe TRBD1 (6 bases). Germline V gene sequence: CDR1 SQVTM, CDR2 ANQGSEA. CDR3 length: 13 residues. Trimming shortened V by 2 bases and J by 9 bases, and 14 bases separated the two germline ends. The CDR3 is CSVETVEGGIQYF. CDR3 in DNA: TGCAGCGTTGAAACGGTTGAAGGGGGCATTCAGTACTTC.

The V and J genes are TRBV4-3 and TRBJ1-2, with 9 bases aligning to TRBD1. There are 18 residues in the CDR3. Unmatched junction bases numbered 17, after V lost 0 bases and J lost 9 bases. Germline-derived CDR1 and CDR2 are LGHNA and YSLEER. CDR3 amino acids: CASSQDPKSGTGTISYTF. The CDR3 coding sequence is TGCGCCAGCAGCCAAGATCCGAAATCCGGGACAGGGACGATCAGCTACACCTTC.

This clone was counted a few times. This chain joins TRBV29-1 and TRBJ2-5; 8 bases fit TRBD2. CDR3 length: 13 residues. Germline V gene lookup returns CDR1 SQVTM and CDR2 ANQGSEA. The V and J ends lost 7 bases and 1 base, in that order; junction bases with no gene match: 5. CDR3 residues: CSGRGGLQETQYF. In DNA, the CDR3 is TGCAGCGGACGGGGGGGGCTCCAAGAGACCCAGTACTTC.

This clone occurred a few times. The chain uses TRBV18 and TRBJ2-1; tentative D call: TRBD1 (6 bases). Germline V gene lookup returns CDR1 KGHSH and CDR2 LQKENI. The CDR3 totals 14 residues. Trimming stripped 3 bases from V and 5 bases from J, with 11 bases between. CDR3 residues: CASSPQGKNNEQFF. In DNA, the CDR3 is TGTGCCAGCTCACCGCAGGGGAAAAACAATGAGCAGTTCTTC.

This rearrangement joins TRBV20-1 to TRBJ1-1; D call uncertain. The CDR3 covers 11 residues. The V gene lost 1 base and the J gene lost 8 bases, with 8 bases spanning the gap. Germline V gene data show CDR1 as DFQATT and CDR2 as SNEGSKA (reference sequence). For the CDR3, the DNA is TGCAGTGCTAGAGCGGATCACGAAGCTTTCTTT. Residues: CSARADHEAFF.

In DNA form, the CDR3 reads TGTGCCAGCAGCCGGGTCCTGGGCCAGACCTACGAGCAGTACTTC. This translates into CASSRVLGQTYEQYF. The rearrangement uses TRBV14 and TRBJ2-7; unclear D gene. Per germline, CDR1 SGHDN and CDR2 FVKESK. The CDR3 spans 15 residues. Trimming cost V 4 bases and J 2 bases, with 15 bases left between them.